This T cell receptor beta chain was captured by sequencing in a study of blood T cell repertoires in COVID-19. The CDR3 totals 15 residues. The germline gives CDR1 SGDLS, CDR2 YYNGEE. V shed 5 bases and J 4 bases; nucleotides not matched to a gene: 6. Method: immunoSEQ multiplex PCR; TCRdb's copy keeps in-frame clones and lacks some. Of roughly 250,000 clones in the sample, around 89% were seen once. The sample was peripheral blood. The rearrangement links TRBV9 to TRBJ2-1; TRBD1 matches 10 bases. The receptor comes from a woman between 40 and 55 years old who had recovered from COVID-19. CDR3 in amino acids: CASSGDRGSYNEQFF. CDR3 coding DNA: TGTGCCAGCAGTGGGGACAGGGGCTCGTACAATGAGCAGTTCTTC.